These 22 T cell receptor beta chains originate from one sample sequenced in a study of neoadjuvant anti-PD-1 for oral cavity cancer. Here immunoSEQ multiplex PCR was the method, and the copy in TCRdb shows in-frame clones only, minus some. The sample holds 14,000 or so clones; roughly 71% are singletons and the top ten take 2.2%. Time point defined: after neoadjuvant nivolumab, at surgical resection. Sample: PBMCs, taken after nivolumab (anti-PD-1) treatment. These receptors all come from a person between 40 and 79 years old with oral cavity squamous cell carcinoma.

CDR3 nucleotides: TGTGCCAGCAGCTTAGCGGGGACGTTGGATCAGCCCCAGCATTTT. Its translation: CASSLAGTLDQPQHF. This chain links TRBV7-8 with TRBJ1-5, with D possibly being TRBD1 (5 bases). The ends were cut back, 0 bases at V and 5 bases at J, with 11 bases in the middle. From germline, CDR1 is SGHVS and CDR2 FQNEAQ. CDR3 length equals 15 residues.

This clone has just a few counts. This sequence joins TRBV7-3 and TRBJ2-7; D not certain. Germline CDR1 reads SGHTA; CDR2 reads FQGTGA. CDR3 length equals 14 residues. Trimming cost V 5 bases and J 4 bases, with 15 bases left between them. In DNA form, the CDR3 reads TGTGCCAGCAGCCCTGACAATGGTGGTTACGAGCAGTACTTC. Translated, it gives CASSPDNGGYEQYF.

The gene calls are TRBV7-8 and TRBJ1-5; 8 bases align to TRBD1. CDR1 SGHVS and CDR2 FQNEAQ come from the germline V gene. This CDR3 has 17 residues. V trimming: 6 bases; J trimming: 2 bases; junction bases outside the gene matches: 12. The CDR3 sequence is CASSTLQGAAGNQPQHF. The CDR3 DNA reads as TGTGCCAGCAGTACACTCCAGGGGGCTGCAGGCAATCAGCCCCAGCATTTT.

The chain couples TRBV9 to TRBJ2-5; no reliable D call. Germline assignment: CDR1 SGDLS and CDR2 YYNGEE. This CDR3 has 13 residues. V was shortened by 9 bases and J by 5 bases, with 17 bases between the two germline ends. The CDR3 DNA reads as TGTGCCACGTCCCAGAGGCACGGGGAGACCCAGTACTTC. Amino acids: CATSQRHGETQYF. The full variable domain, its missing parts supplied by reference TRBV9 and TRBJ2-5, is DSGVTQTPKHLITATGQRVTLRCSPRSGDLSVYWYQQSLDQGLQFLIQYYNGEERAKGNILERFSAQQFPDLHSELNLSSLELGDSALYFCATSQRHGETQYFGPGTRLLVL.

The chain is built from TRBV28 and TRBJ1-2, with D possibly matching TRBD1 (6 bases). V lost 3 bases and J lost 3, with 17 bases in between. CDR1 and CDR2 from the germline V gene are MDHEN and SYDVKM. The CDR3 sequence is 16 residues long. The CDR3 protein is CASSLYRGGRYYGYTF. DNA for the CDR3: TGTGCCAGCAGTTTGTACCGGGGGGGGCGATACTATGGCTACACCTTC.

Points on this clone: One end of the junction does not line up with germline, which may come from a read error. The chain carries TRBV18 and TRBJ1-2; a possible D gene is TRBD1 (6 bases). This CDR3 is 13 amino acids long. CDR1 is KGHSH, CDR2 LQKENI, per germline. The CDR3 loop reads CASSPGPSQGQPF. Written as DNA, the CDR3 is TGTGCCAGCTCACCAGGTCCTTCTCAGGGGCAGCCCTTC.

This chain joins TRBV5-1 and TRBJ1-3; the D is unclear. The CDR3 totals 16 residues. V was shortened by 4 bases and J by 4 bases, with 18 bases between the two germline ends. Per germline, CDR1 SGHRS and CDR2 YFSETQ. The CDR3 sequence: CASSLVGGRYGNTIYF. CDR3 sequence (DNA): TGCGCCAGCAGCCTCGTCGGTGGCCGTTACGGAAACACCATATATTTT. The full variable domain, with the rest looked up from reference TRBV5-1 and TRBJ1-3, is KAGVTQTPRYLIKTRGQQVTLSCSPISGHRSVSWYQQTPGQGLQFLFEYFSETQRNKGNFPGRFSGRQFSNSRSEMNVSTLELGDSALYLCASSLVGGRYGNTIYFGEGSWLTVV.

The V gene is TRBV18, the J gene TRBJ1-1; possible D gene TRBD1, 6 bases. Looked up from germline, CDR1 is KGHSH and CDR2 is LQKENI. Trimming left V 4 bases short and J 7 bases short, with 13 bases between. The CDR3 contains 13 residues. In DNA form, the CDR3 reads TGTGCCAGCTCACTTCCGGACAGTAATGAAGCTTTCTTT. Translating it yields CASSLPDSNEAFF.

This chain joins TRBV14 and TRBJ2-7; TRBD2 might be the D (5 bases). Per germline, CDR1 SGHDN and CDR2 FVKESK. V was pared by 1 base and J by 1 base, with 11 bases between. The length of the CDR3 is 15 residues. The CDR3 DNA follows: TGTGCCAGCAGCCAAGGATCCGGGAAATCCTACGAGCAGTACTTC. Amino acids: CASSQGSGKSYEQYF.

J is TRBJ2-5 and V is TRBV11-2; possibly TRBD1 or TRBD2 for D (7 bases each). The CDR3 sequence is 16 residues long. Germline V gives CDR1 SGHAT, CDR2 FQNNGV. Trimming removed 5 bases from V and 0 bases from J, with 16 bases in between. In DNA, the CDR3 is TGTGCCAGCAGCGTGGGGCAGGGGGGGTACCAAGAGACCCAGTACTTC. It codes for CASSVGQGGYQETQYF.

This chain links TRBV4-1 with TRBJ2-1; the D gene is possibly TRBD2 (5 bases). With 3 bases removed from V and 8 bases from J, the gap between germline ends came to 20 bases. The CDR3 loop spans 16 amino acids. Germline-derived CDR1 and CDR2 are MGHRA and YSYEKL. CDR3 in amino acids: CASSQPSAGYRYEQFF. The CDR3 coding sequence is TGCGCCAGCAGCCAGCCCTCGGCGGGCTATAGGTATGAGCAGTTCTTC.

The chain is built from TRBV6-5 and TRBJ1-2; D unclear. Trimming stripped 5 bases from V and 7 bases from J, with 11 bases between. CDR3 length: 12 amino acids. Germline V CDR1 and CDR2: MNHEY, SVGAGI. CDR3: CASSRRRSGYTF. The DNA for the CDR3 is TGTGCCAGCAGTAGGAGGAGGAGTGGCTACACCTTC.

This clone was counted only a few times. The chain combines TRBV13 with TRBJ1-5; TRBD1 aligns across 7 bases. The CDR3 has 17 amino acids. Germline lookup yields CDR1 PRHDT and CDR2 FYEKMQ (reference sequence). V lost 0 bases to trimming and J lost 3 bases; unmatched junction nucleotides: 8. The CDR3 here is CASSLGGGDRDNQPQHF. The CDR3 DNA follows: TGTGCCAGCAGCTTAGGAGGAGGAGACAGGGACAATCAGCCCCAGCATTTT.

V and J are TRBV5-6 and TRBJ2-2; D may match TRBD1 or TRBD2 (5 bases each). Trimming pared 2 bases from V and 3 bases from J, leaving 11 bases between. The CDR3 runs to 15 residues. CDR1 and CDR2 from the germline V gene are SGHDT and YYEEEE. The CDR3 reads CASSFRVGDTGELFF. The CDR3 DNA reads as TGTGCCAGCAGCTTCAGGGTCGGGGACACCGGGGAGCTGTTTTTT.

This chain joins TRBV7-8 and TRBJ2-2; unclear D gene. The CDR3 spans 15 residues. V lost 4 bases to trimming and J lost 4 bases, with 13 bases between them. Germline V lookup: CDR1 SGHVS, CDR2 FQNEAQ. The CDR3 sequence is CASSSVRHVTGELFF. In DNA, the CDR3 is TGTGCCAGCAGCTCAGTCCGGCACGTCACCGGGGAGCTGTTTTTT.

The chain uses TRBV6-5 and TRBJ1-6; no firm D call. V was trimmed by 2 bases and J by 6 bases, leaving 5 bases between them. Germline CDR1 is MNHEY and CDR2 is SVGAGI. The CDR3 loop spans 13 amino acids. The CDR3 DNA follows: TGTGCCAGCAGTTACGGGGTTAATTCACCCCTCCACTTT. This translates into CASSYGVNSPLHF.

The chain links TRBV9 to TRBJ2-2, with a weak D call TRBD2 (5 bases). V lost 0 bases and J lost 6, with 15 bases in between. This CDR3 has 16 residues. Germline loops: CDR1 SGDLS, CDR2 YYNGEE. The CDR3 nucleotides are TGTGCCAGCAGCGTAGACGAGAGGGTTGCTGCCGGGGAGCTGTTTTTT. Amino acids: CASSVDERVAAGELFF.

There are a few counts of this clone. V and J are TRBV11-2 and TRBJ2-3; 15 nucleotides match TRBD2. The germline CDR1 and CDR2 sequences are SGHAT and FQNNGV. Trimming at V came to 5 bases and at J to 5 bases, leaving 2 bases not matched to a gene. CDR3 size: 15 residues. As DNA, the CDR3 is TGTGCCAGCAGCCGGGGACTAGCGGGAGGAGATACGCAGTATTTT. Protein sequence: CASSRGLAGGDTQYF.

The V and J genes are TRBV18 and TRBJ1-1, with a tentative D call TRBD1 (6 bases). Deletions cut 3 bases from V and 3 bases from J, with 14 bases between. The V gene's germline CDR1 is KGHSH and CDR2 LQKENI. The CDR3 runs to 15 residues. The CDR3 sequence is CASSPPPAGDTEAFF. DNA of the CDR3: TGTGCCAGCTCACCCCCGCCGGCAGGGGACACTGAAGCTTTCTTT. Using reference TRBV18 and TRBJ1-1 for the parts outside the CDR3, the full variable domain is NAGVMQNPRHLVRRRGQEARLRCSPMKGHSHVYWYRQLPEEGLKFMVYLQKENIIDESGMPKERFSAEFPKEGPSILRIQQVVRGDSAAYFCASSPPPAGDTEAFFGQGTRLTVV.

The CDR3, as DNA: TGTGCCAGCAACCCGATCGGGGCTAACACTGAAGCTTTCTTT. It yields the protein CASNPIGANTEAFF. V is TRBV5-4 and J is TRBJ1-1; D possibly corresponds to TRBD1 (5 bases). The CDR3 consists of 14 residues. V was cut by 6 bases and J by 2 bases, with 14 bases left in between. The germline CDR1 and CDR2 sequences are SGHNT and YYREEE (reference sequence).

This clone has just one count. V is TRBV5-1 and J is TRBJ1-1; D is uncertain. V was clipped by 0 bases and J by 8 bases, with 14 bases between them. The germline CDR1 and CDR2 sequences are SGHRS and YFSETQ. CDR3 length: 14 amino acids. CDR3: CASSLASTGREAFF. The CDR3 nucleotides are TGCGCCAGCAGCTTGGCGAGTACCGGGCGGGAAGCTTTCTTT. The variable domain in full, with the rest retrieved from reference TRBV5-1 and TRBJ1-1, is KAGVTQTPRYLIKTRGQQVTLSCSPISGHRSVSWYQQTPGQGLQFLFEYFSETQRNKGNFPGRFSGRQFSNSRSEMNVSTLELGDSALYLCASSLASTGREAFFGQGTRLTVV.

The CDR3 sequence: CASSYPRFGGGNTEAFF. The CDR3 DNA sequence: TGTGCCAGCAGTTACCCCCGCTTCGGAGGGGGGAACACTGAAGCTTTCTTT. The chain recombines TRBV6-7 with TRBJ1-1; D might be TRBD1 (6 bases). TRBV6-7 is reported as an ORF; its role is uncertain. Deletions cut 2 bases from V and 1 base from J, with 17 bases between. The CDR3 covers 17 residues.